This is a list of T cell receptor beta chains from one sample in a study of T cell responses to AZD1222 COVID-19 vaccine. Generated by immunoSEQ multiplex PCR, the TCRdb table keeps only in-frame clones and is missing some. The data contain about 120,000 clones, about 90% of them seen just once; the ten biggest clones take up less than 6.5%. Sequencing used peripheral blood, obtained on day 0 of AZD1222 vaccination. The source of these receptors is an adult in good health. Each CDR3 is given without its conserved first and last residue. D genes are given only for firm matches.

v_gene: TRBV4-2
d_gene: .
j_gene: TRBJ1-3
CDR3aa: ASSQESGNTIY

v_gene: TRBV7-9
d_gene: .
j_gene: TRBJ1-3
CDR3aa: ASSPESLSGNTIY

v_gene: TRBV5-4
d_gene: .
j_gene: TRBJ1-6
CDR3aa: ASSLAKQGLNSPLH

v_gene: TRBV19
d_gene: TRBD1
j_gene: TRBJ1-4
CDR3aa: ASFGPRDRVATNEKLF

v_gene: TRBV19
d_gene: .
j_gene: TRBJ1-2
CDR3aa: ASRGGTQDYGYT

v_gene: TRBV28
d_gene: .
j_gene: TRBJ1-2
CDR3aa: ASSFGQPTFYGYT

v_gene: TRBV19
d_gene: .
j_gene: TRBJ1-3
CDR3aa: ASSFTGSSDTIY

v_gene: TRBV30
d_gene: .
j_gene: TRBJ2-7
CDR3aa: AWRAYGGRLAYEQY

v_gene: TRBV9
d_gene: TRBD1
j_gene: TRBJ2-1
CDR3aa: ASSPRTGGEDNEQF

v_gene: TRBV3-1/TRBV3-2
d_gene: .
j_gene: TRBJ2-5
CDR3aa: ASSHTPGHLQETQY

v_gene: TRBV2
d_gene: .
j_gene: TRBJ1-5
CDR3aa: ASSLGEGQPQH

v_gene: TRBV5-6
d_gene: .
j_gene: TRBJ1-3
CDR3aa: ASSFLASGNTIY

v_gene: TRBV7-9
d_gene: .
j_gene: TRBJ1-1
CDR3aa: ASSLDFTEAF

v_gene: TRBV6-1
d_gene: .
j_gene: TRBJ1-5
CDR3aa: ASSEGKSQPQH

v_gene: TRBV6-4
d_gene: .
j_gene: TRBJ1-2
CDR3aa: ASSGTSGWGYT

v_gene: TRBV9
d_gene: .
j_gene: TRBJ1-1
CDR3aa: ASSAVLNTEAF

v_gene: TRBV3-1/TRBV3-2
d_gene: .
j_gene: TRBJ1-5
CDR3aa: ASSHQGDQPQH

v_gene: TRBV3-1/TRBV3-2
d_gene: .
j_gene: TRBJ1-4
CDR3aa: ASSQGPPKGEKLF

v_gene: TRBV7-7
d_gene: TRBD1
j_gene: TRBJ2-7
CDR3aa: ASSSDRGGEQY

v_gene: TRBV29-1
d_gene: TRBD1
j_gene: TRBJ2-7
CDR3aa: SVDGTGVEQY

v_gene: TRBV20-1
d_gene: .
j_gene: TRBJ1-2
CDR3aa: SASPGEGYT